The next 8 T cell receptor beta chains were all read from a single sample in a study of regulatory T cells in long-lasting Graves disease. Assembly of TCR beta libraries relied on iRepertoire HTBI primers together with Arm-PCR of CDR3 regions. TCRdb re-analysed the multiplex PCR reads in MiXCR, keeping a single row per CDR3 protein. The sample comprises a few hundred thousand distinct CDR3 sequences, 15% to 20% of which are singletons, and 20% to 25% rests with the top ten. Described time point: newly diagnosed GD, antithyroid drugs for less than 3 months. TCR sequences were obtained from RNA taken from PBMCs. The data were also submitted as part of a second study, on T cells in Graves' hyperthyroidism and ophthalmopathy.

Here the sequenced sample was peripheral blood mononuclear cells (PBMCs), taken at new diagnosis, from a patient treated with antithyroid drugs. The receptors stem from a woman younger than 35 with Graves disease.

In this sample, this clonotype turned up many times. The chain couples TRBV7-9 to TRBJ2-3, with D possibly being TRBD2 (6 bases). The germline gives CDR1 SEHNR, CDR2 FQNEAQ (reference sequence). V shed 3 bases and J shed 1 base, with 11 bases lying between them. The CDR3 has 15 residues. CDR3 residues: CASSFGRGGTDTQYF. In DNA form, the CDR3 reads TGTGCCAGCAGCTTCGGGCGGGGCGGCACAGATACGCAGTATTTT.

This clonotype was counted only a few times. The J gene is TRBJ1-1, the V gene TRBV9; D is perhaps TRBD1 (5 bases). In germline, CDR1 is SGDLS, CDR2 YYNGEE. CDR3 size: 17 residues. V lost 0 bases and J 0 bases, leaving 15 bases between the germline ends. The CDR3 nucleotides read TGTGCCAGCAGCGTAGGATCTATGGGGGGGGTGAACACTGAAGCTTTCTTT. This encodes CASSVGSMGGVNTEAFF.

This clonotype was recorded at least ten times. One end of the junction does not line up with germline, which may come from a read error. The rearrangement joins TRBV5-1 to TRBJ2-7; the D is unclear. Per germline, CDR1 SGHRS and CDR2 YFSETQ. CDR3 length: 14 amino acids. CDR3 amino acids: CASSSVTEPYEQYF. CDR3 in DNA: TGTGCCAGCAGCTCAGTGACGGAACCCTACGAGCAGTACTTC.

The table lists this clonotype with many counts. V is TRBV30 and J is TRBJ2-3; possible D gene TRBD2, 5 bases. Germline assignment: CDR1 GTSNPN and CDR2 SVGIG (reference sequence). V was cut by 2 bases and J by 0 bases, with 9 bases left in between. The CDR3 sequence is 14 residues long. The CDR3 is CAWSLRTSTDTQYF. The DNA of the CDR3 is TGTGCCTGGAGTCTCCGGACTAGCACAGATACGCAGTATTTT.

This clonotype was counted only a few times. The rearrangement joins TRBV10-2 to TRBJ2-2; unclear D gene. Germline CDR1 and CDR2: WSHSY and SAAADI. V was clipped by 8 bases and J by 13 bases, with 5 bases between them. The CDR3 covers 8 residues. CDR3 residues: CASSMLFF. The CDR3 DNA sequence: TGCGCCAGCTCGATGCTGTTTTTT.

For this clonotype: This may stem from a read error, because a much larger clone lies one nucleotide away. This chain links TRBV5-6 with TRBJ2-3, with 8 nucleotides matching TRBD1. CDR3 length: 15 residues. Germline lookup yields CDR1 SGHDT and CDR2 YYEEEE. The DNA for the CDR3 is TGTGCCAGCAGCTTGCCGGGACAGGTCACAGGTACGCAGTATTTT. This gives the protein CASSLPGQVTGTQYF.

This clonotype was detected many times. This rearrangement joins TRBV20-1 to TRBJ2-7, with a weak D call TRBD2 (6 bases). Trimming stripped 3 bases from V and 2 bases from J, with 11 bases between. The CDR3 contains 13 residues. Per the germline V gene, CDR1 is DFQATT and CDR2 is SNEGSKA (reference sequence). CDR3 loop: CSASEREPYEQYF. The DNA of the CDR3 is TGCAGTGCTAGTGAACGGGAGCCCTACGAGCAGTACTTC.

The V call is TRBV12-3 or TRBV12-4, the J call TRBJ1-4, with a weak D call TRBD1 (5 bases). The CDR3 runs 15 residues. V gave up 6 bases and J gave up 2 bases, with 13 bases separating them. CDR3 residues: CASRVSGTTNEKLFF. DNA of the CDR3: TGTGCCAGCAGAGTCTCGGGGACTACTAATGAAAAACTGTTTTTT.